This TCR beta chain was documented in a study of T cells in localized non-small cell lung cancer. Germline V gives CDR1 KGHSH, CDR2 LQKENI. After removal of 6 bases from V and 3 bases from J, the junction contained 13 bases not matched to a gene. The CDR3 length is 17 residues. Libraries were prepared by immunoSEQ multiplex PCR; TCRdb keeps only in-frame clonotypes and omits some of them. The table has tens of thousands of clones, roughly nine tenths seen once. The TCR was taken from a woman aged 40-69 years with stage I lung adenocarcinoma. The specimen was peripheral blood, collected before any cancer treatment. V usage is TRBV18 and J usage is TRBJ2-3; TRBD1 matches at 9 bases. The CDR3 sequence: CASSDRTGEGRTDTQYF. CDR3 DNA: TGTGCCAGCTCGGATAGGACAGGGGAGGGGCGGACAGATACGCAGTATTTT. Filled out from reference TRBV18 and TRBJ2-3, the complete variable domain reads NAGVMQNPRHLVRRRGQEARLRCSPMKGHSHVYWYRQLPEEGLKFMVYLQKENIIDESGMPKERFSAEFPKEGPSILRIQQVVRGDSAAYFCASSDRTGEGRTDTQYFGPGTRLTVL.